This T cell receptor beta chain derives from a study of Ad26.COV2.S vaccination and SARS-CoV-2 variants. Clones were read by immunoSEQ multiplex PCR, and TCRdb kept only the in-frame ones, dropping some. Of fewer than 500,000 clones in the sample, around 90% were seen once. With 2 bases clipped from V and 1 base from J, the junction kept 2 bases outside the gene matches. The CDR3 consists of 16 residues. Germline V gives CDR1 KGHDR, CDR2 SFDVKD. Treatment of the sample: around 19 received Ad26.COV2.S at low or high dose, single or two shots; a few received placebo; per-sample allocation not given. The samples date from day 63 after the first vaccine or placebo injection. The administered vaccine (an Ad26 vector) expressed Wuhan-strain SARS-CoV-2 spike. To note about this clone: Its antigen is still unknown.

Study outcomes and limitations: Breadth, reportedly substantial, characterized the spike-specific CD8+ and CD4+ T cell responses after vaccination. Non-spike TCR breadth was similar in vaccine and placebo recipients.

The sequenced sample was peripheral blood, obtained in a trial of Ad26.COV2.S vaccine versus placebo. The rearrangement joins TRBV24-1 to TRBJ2-1; 9 nucleotides match TRBD1. The clonotype was recovered from a person between 18 and 60 years old who received the Ad26.COV2.S COVID-19 vaccine or a placebo. CDR3: CATSDSGTGSYNEQFF. The CDR3 coding sequence is TGTGCCACCAGTGATTCCGGGACAGGGTCCTACAATGAGCAGTTCTTC.